The source of this T cell receptor (beta chain) is a study of CXCR3-negative and CXCR3-positive naive CD8 T cells. Study-level background: Roughly 135 million TRB reads were obtained overall (about 1.5 +/- 0.3 million per library).

Libraries of TRB cDNA were made by 5' RACE and carried UMIs. TCRdb re-called the 5' RACE reads; one entry per CDR3 protein, DNA not given. In total, the table holds about 120,000 distinct CDR3 sequences. Study conclusions and caveats: TRB CDR3s of CXCR3-positive naive cells were more hydrophobic than those of CXCR3-negative naive cells. TRBV-TRBJ usage was alike in naive CXCR3-negative and CXCR3-positive cells but differed in memory cells.

Germline CDR1 reads MDHEN; CDR2 reads SYDVKM. The CDR3 is made up of 15 amino acids. A word on this clonotype: Antigen: not known.

The V gene is TRBV28, the J gene TRBJ2-7; TCRdb gives TRBD2 as the D gene, but with no DNA this cannot be confirmed. The clonotype comes from a human donor in good health. Some clones in this sample may be carry-over from other donors' samples. The source material was naive CXCR3+ CD8+ T cells from blood. This sample's subset: CD45RO-CCR7+CD27+CD95- naive CD8+ T cells expressing CXCR3 (TNR3+). CDR3 sequence reads: CASNLGTSGYYEQYF.